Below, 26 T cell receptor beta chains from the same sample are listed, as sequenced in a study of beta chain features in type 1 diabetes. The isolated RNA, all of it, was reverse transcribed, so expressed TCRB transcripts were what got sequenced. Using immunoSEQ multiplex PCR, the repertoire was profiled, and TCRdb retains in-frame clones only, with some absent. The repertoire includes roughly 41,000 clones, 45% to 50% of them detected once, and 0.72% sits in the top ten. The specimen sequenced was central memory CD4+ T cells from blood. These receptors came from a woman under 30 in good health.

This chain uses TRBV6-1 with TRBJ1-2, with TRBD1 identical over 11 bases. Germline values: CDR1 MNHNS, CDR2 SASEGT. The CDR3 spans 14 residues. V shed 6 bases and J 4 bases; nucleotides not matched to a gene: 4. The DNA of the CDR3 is TGTGCCAGCAGGGGACAGGGGGGCTTCTATGGCTACACCTTC. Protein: CASRGQGGFYGYTF.

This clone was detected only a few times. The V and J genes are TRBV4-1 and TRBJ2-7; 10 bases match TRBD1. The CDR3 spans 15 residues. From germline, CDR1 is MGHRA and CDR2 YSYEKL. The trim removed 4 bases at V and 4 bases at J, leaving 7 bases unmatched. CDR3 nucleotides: TGCGCCAGCAGCCCGGGGACAGGGGACAGGTACGAGCAGTACTTC. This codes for CASSPGTGDRYEQYF.

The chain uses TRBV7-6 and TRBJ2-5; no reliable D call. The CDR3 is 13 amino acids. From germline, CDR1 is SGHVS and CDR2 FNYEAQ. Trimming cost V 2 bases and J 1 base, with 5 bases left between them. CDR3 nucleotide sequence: TGTGCCAGCAGCTTACCCAGCCAAGAGACCCAGTACTTC. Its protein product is CASSLPSQETQYF.

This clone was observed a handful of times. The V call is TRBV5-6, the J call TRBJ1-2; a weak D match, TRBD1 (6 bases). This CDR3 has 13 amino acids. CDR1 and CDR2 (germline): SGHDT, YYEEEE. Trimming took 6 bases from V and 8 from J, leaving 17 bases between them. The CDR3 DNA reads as TGTGCCAGCAATCAGGTACAGGGTAGAGGCTACACCTTC. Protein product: CASNQVQGRGYTF.

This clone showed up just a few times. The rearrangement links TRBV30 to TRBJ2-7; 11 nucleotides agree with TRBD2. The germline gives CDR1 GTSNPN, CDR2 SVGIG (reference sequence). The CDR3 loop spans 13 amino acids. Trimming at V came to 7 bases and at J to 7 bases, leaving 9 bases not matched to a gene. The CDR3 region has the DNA TGTGCCTCCGAGAGACTAGCGGGGTCTGAGCAGTACTTC. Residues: CASERLAGSEQYF.

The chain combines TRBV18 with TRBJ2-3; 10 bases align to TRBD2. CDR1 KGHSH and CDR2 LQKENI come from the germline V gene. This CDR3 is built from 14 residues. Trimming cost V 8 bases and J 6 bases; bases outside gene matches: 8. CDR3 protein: CASATSGTGDTQYF. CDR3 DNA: TGTGCCAGCGCCACTAGCGGGACGGGGGATACGCAGTATTTT.

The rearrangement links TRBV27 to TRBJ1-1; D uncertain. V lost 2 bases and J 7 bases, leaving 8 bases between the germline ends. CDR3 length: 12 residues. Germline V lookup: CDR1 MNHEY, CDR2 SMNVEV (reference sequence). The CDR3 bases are TGTGCCAGCAGTTTACGGCGCGGTGAAGCTTTCTTT. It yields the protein CASSLRRGEAFF.

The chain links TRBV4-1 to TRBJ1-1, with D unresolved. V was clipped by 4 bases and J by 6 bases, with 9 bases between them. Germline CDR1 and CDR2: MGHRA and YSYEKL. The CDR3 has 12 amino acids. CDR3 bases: TGCGCCAGCAGCCCCCCCTATGCTGAAGCTTTCTTT. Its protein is CASSPPYAEAFF.

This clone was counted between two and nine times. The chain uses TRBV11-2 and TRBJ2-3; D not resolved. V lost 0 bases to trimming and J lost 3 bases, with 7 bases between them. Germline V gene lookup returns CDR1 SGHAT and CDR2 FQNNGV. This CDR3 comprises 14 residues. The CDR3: CASSLDRKTDTQYF. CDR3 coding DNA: TGTGCCAGCAGCTTAGACAGGAAGACAGATACGCAGTATTTT.

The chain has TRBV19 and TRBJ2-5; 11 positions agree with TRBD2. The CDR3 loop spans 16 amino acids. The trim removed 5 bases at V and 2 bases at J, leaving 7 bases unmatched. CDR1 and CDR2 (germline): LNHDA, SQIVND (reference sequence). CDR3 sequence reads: CASSLWTSGPQETQYF. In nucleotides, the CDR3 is TGTGCCAGTAGTCTCTGGACTAGCGGGCCTCAAGAGACCCAGTACTTC.

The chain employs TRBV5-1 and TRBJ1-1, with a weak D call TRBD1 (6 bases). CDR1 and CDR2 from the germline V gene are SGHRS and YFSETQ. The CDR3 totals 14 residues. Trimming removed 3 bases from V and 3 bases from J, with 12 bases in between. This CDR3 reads CASSWQGLDTEAFF. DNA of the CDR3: TGCGCCAGCAGCTGGCAGGGGTTGGACACTGAAGCTTTCTTT.

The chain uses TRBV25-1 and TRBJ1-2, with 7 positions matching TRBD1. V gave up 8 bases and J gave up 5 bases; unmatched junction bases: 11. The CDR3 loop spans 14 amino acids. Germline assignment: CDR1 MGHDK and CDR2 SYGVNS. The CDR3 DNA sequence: TGTGCCAGCGGACCCACAGGGGTTCGGTATGGCTACACCTTC. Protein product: CASGPTGVRYGYTF.

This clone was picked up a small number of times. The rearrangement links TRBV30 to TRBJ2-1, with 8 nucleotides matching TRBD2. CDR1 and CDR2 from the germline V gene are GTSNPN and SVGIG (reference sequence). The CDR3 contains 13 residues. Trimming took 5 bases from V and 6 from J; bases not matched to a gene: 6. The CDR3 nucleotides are TGTGCCTGGGGAGCGGGAGCGAGCAATGAGCAGTTCTTC. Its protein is CAWGAGASNEQFF.

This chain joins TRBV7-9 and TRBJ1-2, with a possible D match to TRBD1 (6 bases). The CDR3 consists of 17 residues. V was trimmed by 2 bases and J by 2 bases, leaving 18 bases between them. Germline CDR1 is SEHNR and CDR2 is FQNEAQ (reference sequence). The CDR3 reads CASSLLSGQGRNYGYTF. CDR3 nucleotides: TGTGCCAGCAGCTTACTTTCCGGGCAGGGGCGGAACTATGGCTACACCTTC.

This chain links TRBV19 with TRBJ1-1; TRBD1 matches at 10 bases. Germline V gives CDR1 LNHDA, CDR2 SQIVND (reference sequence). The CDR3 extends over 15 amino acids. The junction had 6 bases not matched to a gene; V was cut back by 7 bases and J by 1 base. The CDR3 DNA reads TGTGCCAGTATAAGATGGGACAGGGGGAACACTGAAGCTTTCTTT. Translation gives CASIRWDRGNTEAFF.

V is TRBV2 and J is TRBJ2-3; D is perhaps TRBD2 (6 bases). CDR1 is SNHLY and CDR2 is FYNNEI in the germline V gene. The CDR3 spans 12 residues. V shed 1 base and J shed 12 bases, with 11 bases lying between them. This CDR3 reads CASSEGGATQYF. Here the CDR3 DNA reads TGTGCCAGCAGTGAAGGCGGGGCCACTCAGTATTTT.

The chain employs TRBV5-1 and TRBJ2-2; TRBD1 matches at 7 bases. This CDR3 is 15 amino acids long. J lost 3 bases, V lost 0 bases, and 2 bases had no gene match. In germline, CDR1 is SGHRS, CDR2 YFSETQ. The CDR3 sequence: CASSLAGTDTGELFF. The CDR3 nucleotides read TGCGCCAGCAGCTTGGCGGGGACAGACACCGGGGAGCTGTTTTTT.

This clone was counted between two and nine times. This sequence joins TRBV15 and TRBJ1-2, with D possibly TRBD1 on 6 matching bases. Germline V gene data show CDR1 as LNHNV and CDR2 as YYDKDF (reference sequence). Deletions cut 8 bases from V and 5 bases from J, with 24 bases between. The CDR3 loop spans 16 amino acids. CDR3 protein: CATHSRLQGNGYGYTF. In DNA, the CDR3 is TGTGCCACCCACAGCAGGCTGCAGGGGAACGGGTATGGCTACACCTTC.

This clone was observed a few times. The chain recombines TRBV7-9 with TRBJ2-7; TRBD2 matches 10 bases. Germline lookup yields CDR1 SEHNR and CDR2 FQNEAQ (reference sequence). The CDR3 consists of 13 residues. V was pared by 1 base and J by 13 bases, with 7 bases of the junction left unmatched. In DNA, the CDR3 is TGTGCCAGCAGCTTAGATGAGATAGCGGGAGGTTACTTC. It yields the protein CASSLDEIAGGYF.

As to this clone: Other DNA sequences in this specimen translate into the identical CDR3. The CDR3 region is CASSRDSYNEQFF. Here the CDR3 DNA reads TGTGCCAGCAGTAGGGACAGCTACAATGAGCAGTTCTTC. V is TRBV6-6 and J is TRBJ2-1, with 7 bases identical to TRBD1. Trimming at V came to 5 bases and at J to 3 bases, leaving 1 base not matched to a gene. The CDR3 loop spans 13 amino acids. Germline V gene lookup returns CDR1 MNHNY and CDR2 SVGAGI (reference sequence).

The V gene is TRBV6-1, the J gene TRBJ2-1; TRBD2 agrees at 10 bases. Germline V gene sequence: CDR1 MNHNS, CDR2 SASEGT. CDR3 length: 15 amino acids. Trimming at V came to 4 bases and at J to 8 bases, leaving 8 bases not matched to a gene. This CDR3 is CASSGSGRAFDEQFF. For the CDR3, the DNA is TGTGCCAGCAGTGGGAGCGGGAGGGCCTTCGATGAGCAGTTCTTC.

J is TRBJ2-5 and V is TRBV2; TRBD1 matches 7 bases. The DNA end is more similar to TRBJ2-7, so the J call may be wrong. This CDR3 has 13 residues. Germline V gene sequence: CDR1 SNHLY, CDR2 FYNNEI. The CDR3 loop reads CASSVEQGYEQYF. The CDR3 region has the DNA TGTGCCAGCAGTGTCGAACAGGGGTACGAGCAGTACTTC.

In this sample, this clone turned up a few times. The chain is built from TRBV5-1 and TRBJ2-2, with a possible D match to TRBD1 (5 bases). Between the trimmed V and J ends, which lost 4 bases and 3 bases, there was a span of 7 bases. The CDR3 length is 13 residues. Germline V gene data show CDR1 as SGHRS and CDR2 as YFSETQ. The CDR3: CASSTQDTGELFF. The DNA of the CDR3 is TGCGCCAGCAGCACACAGGACACCGGGGAGCTGTTTTTT.

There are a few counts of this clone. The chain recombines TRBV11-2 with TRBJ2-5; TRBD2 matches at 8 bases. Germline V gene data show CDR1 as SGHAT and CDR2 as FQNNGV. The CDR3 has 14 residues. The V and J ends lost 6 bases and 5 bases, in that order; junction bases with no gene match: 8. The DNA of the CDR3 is TGTGCCAGCAGTCGGGGGGGCCAAACGGAGACCCAGTACTTC. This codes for CASSRGGQTETQYF. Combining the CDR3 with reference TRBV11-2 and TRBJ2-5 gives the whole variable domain EAGVAQSPRYKIIEKRQSVAFWCNPISGHATLYWYQQILGQGPKLLIQFQNNGVVDDSQLPKDRFSAERLKGVDSTLKIQPAKLEDSAVYLCASSRGGQTETQYFGPGTRLLVL.

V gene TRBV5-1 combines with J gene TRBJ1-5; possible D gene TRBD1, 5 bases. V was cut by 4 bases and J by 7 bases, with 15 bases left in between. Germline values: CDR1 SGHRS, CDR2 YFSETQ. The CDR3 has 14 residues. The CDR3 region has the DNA TGCGCCAGCAGCGTGGACGGGGGTCGGCAGCCCCAGCATTTT. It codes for CASSVDGGRQPQHF.

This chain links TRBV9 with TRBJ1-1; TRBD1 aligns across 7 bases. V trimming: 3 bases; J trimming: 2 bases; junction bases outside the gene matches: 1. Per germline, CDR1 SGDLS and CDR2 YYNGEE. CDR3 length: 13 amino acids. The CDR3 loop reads CASSDRGNTEAFF. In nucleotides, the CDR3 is TGTGCCAGCAGCGACAGGGGAAACACTGAAGCTTTCTTT.